One and the same sample provided the 18 T cell receptor beta chains below, sequenced in a study of follicular helper T cells after annual influenza vaccination. The time point here: 2014-2015 season, pre-vaccination. Measured with immunoSEQ multiplex PCR; TCRdb has only the in-frame clones, and not every one. Of fewer than 9,500 clones listed, roughly four fifths are singletons. Sequenced here: CXCR5+ CD38- circulating T follicular helper cells from blood, sampled on the day of influenza vaccination. Subset of the sample: circulating Tfh, non-naive CD4+CXCR5+PD-1+ (ICOS+CD38+ or ICOS-CD38-). The origin of the receptors is an adult who received the influenza vaccine.

This chain joins TRBV2 and TRBJ1-5, with 10 nucleotides matching TRBD1. Trimming cost V 0 bases and J 0 bases; bases outside gene matches: 20. Germline V gene lookup returns CDR1 SNHLY and CDR2 FYNNEI. This CDR3 comprises 23 residues. CDR3 nucleotides: TGTGCCAGCAGTGAAGCGCTATGGGCCAGCCAGAGGGGACAGGGGAGTAGCAATCAGCCCCAGCATTTT. Its protein is CASSEALWASQRGQGSSNQPQHF.

The gene calls are TRBV5-1 and TRBJ2-1; D not resolved. The V and J ends lost 1 base and 6 bases respectively, with 8 bases between them. Germline V gene sequence: CDR1 SGHRS, CDR2 YFSETQ. The CDR3 extends over 13 amino acids. CDR3 residues: CASSLSAFNEQFF. The CDR3 DNA is TGCGCCAGCAGCTTGTCGGCGTTCAATGAGCAGTTCTTC.

J is TRBJ2-5 and V is TRBV11-3, with D possibly matching TRBD2 (5 bases). V was cut by 3 bases and J by 2 bases, with 10 bases left in between. The V gene's germline CDR1 is SGHNT and CDR2 YENEEA. The CDR3 sequence is 14 residues long. CDR3 in DNA: TGTGCCAGCAGCTTGGGGAGCCTACAAGAGACCCAGTACTTC. This encodes CASSLGSLQETQYF.

The J gene is TRBJ2-5, the V gene TRBV7-2; no clear D. The CDR3 is 12 residues long. V lost 4 bases and J 1 base, leaving 4 bases between the germline ends. Germline CDR1 SGHTA, CDR2 FQGNSA. Here the CDR3 DNA reads TGTGCCAGCAGCTCACCCCAAGAGACCCAGTACTTC. This sequence encodes CASSSPQETQYF.

This clone was detected once. The genes are TRBV7-2 and TRBJ1-2; 10 nucleotides align to TRBD1. The CDR3 sequence is 16 residues long. The germline gives CDR1 SGHTA, CDR2 FQGNSA. The J segment lost 6 bases and the V segment lost 1 base, leaving 8 bases of the junction unmatched. CDR3 coding DNA: TGTGCCAGCAGCTTAGGCCGGGGACAGGGGAGCGATGGCTACACCTTC. Translation gives CASSLGRGQGSDGYTF.

J is TRBJ1-4 and V is TRBV5-1; weak D call: TRBD1 (5 bases). This CDR3 contains 14 residues. Deletions cut 1 base from V and 10 bases from J, with 14 bases between. Germline assignment: CDR1 SGHRS and CDR2 YFSETQ. The CDR3 DNA is TGCGCCAGCAGCTTGATTACAGGTCCGGGAAAACTGTTTTTT. This codes for CASSLITGPGKLFF.

In this sample, this clone turned up a few times. The rearrangement links TRBV2 to TRBJ2-7; no clear D. The germline V gene has CDR1 SNHLY and CDR2 FYNNEI. With 0 bases removed from V and 0 bases from J, the gap between germline ends came to 6 bases. The CDR3 extends over 14 amino acids. The DNA for the CDR3 is TGTGCCAGCAGTGAAGCGGCGACCTCCTACGAGCAGTACTTC. This translates into CASSEAATSYEQYF.

The chain combines TRBV11-2 with TRBJ1-6; 9 bases are shared with TRBD1. The V and J ends lost 4 bases and 9 bases, in that order; junction bases with no gene match: 7. Germline V gene data show CDR1 as SGHAT and CDR2 as FQNNGV. This CDR3 has 15 amino acids. CDR3 coding DNA: TGTGCCAGCAGCTCGCTGACAGGGGGGGGTTCACCCCTCCACTTT. It codes for CASSSLTGGGSPLHF.

V usage is TRBV21-1 and J usage is TRBJ1-2. TRBV21-1 represents a pseudogene. The length of the CDR3 is 14 residues. DNA for the CDR3: TGTGCCAGCAGCAAAGTCCAAAACCGGTATGGCTACACCTTC. As protein: CASSKVQNRYGYTF.

V gene TRBV6-1 combines with J gene TRBJ2-7, with 8 bases lining up with TRBD1. The length of the CDR3 is 14 residues. The V gene's germline CDR1 is MNHNS and CDR2 SASEGT. The V gene end was trimmed by 6 bases and the J gene end by 0 bases; junction bases not matched to a gene: 4. The CDR3 DNA reads TGTGCCAGCAGATCTGACAGGGGCTCCTACGAGCAGTACTTC. It codes for CASRSDRGSYEQYF.

The chain uses TRBV25-1 and TRBJ1-1, with a weak D call TRBD1 (5 bases). This CDR3 has 14 residues. Per the germline V gene, CDR1 is MGHDK and CDR2 is SYGVNS. V lost 1 base to trimming and J lost 3 bases, with 9 bases between them. CDR3 protein: CASSESGDYTEAFF. The CDR3 DNA reads TGTGCCAGCAGTGAATCTGGGGACTACACTGAAGCTTTCTTT.

The V and J genes are TRBV21-1 and TRBJ1-6; the D call TRBD1 from the table was never checked on the DNA. TRBV21-1 is designated a pseudogene. This CDR3 spans 15 amino acids. The CDR3 is CASSTSYRGYGALHF. The CDR3 DNA follows: TGTGCCAGCAGCACCTCTTACAGGGGATATGGGGCCCTCCACTTT.

The chain has TRBV7-3 and TRBJ2-1; no clear D gene. The CDR3 contains 13 residues. Trimming removed 0 bases at V and 9 bases at J, with 9 bases between. Looked up from germline, CDR1 is SGHTA and CDR2 is FQGTGA. CDR3 sequence (DNA): TGTGCCAGCAGCTTAACGACTTTTGGTGAGCAGTTCTTC. Amino acids: CASSLTTFGEQFF.

The chain joins TRBV2 to TRBJ1-4, with 7 bases lining up with TRBD1. The CDR3 is 14 amino acids. The ends lost 6 bases at V and 7 bases at J; junction bases unmatched: 8. Germline V gene sequence: CDR1 SNHLY, CDR2 FYNNEI. The CDR3 is CASSRGSPAEKLFF. The CDR3, as DNA: TGTGCCAGCAGCAGGGGGTCCCCGGCTGAAAAACTGTTTTTT.

V and J are TRBV2 and TRBJ1-3; D remains unclear. The CDR3 has 16 amino acids. Per the germline V gene, CDR1 is SNHLY and CDR2 is FYNNEI. With 7 bases removed from V and 4 bases from J, the gap between germline ends came to 20 bases. CDR3 in DNA: TGTGCCAGCACCCTAAACCCCGGGTCCTCAGGAAACACCATATATTTT. Its protein is CASTLNPGSSGNTIYF. The whole variable domain, remainder taken from reference TRBV2 and TRBJ1-3, is EPEVTQTPSHQVTQMGQEVILRCVPISNHLYFYWYRQILGQKVEFLVSFYNNEISEKSEIFDDQFSVERPDGSNFTLKIRSTKLEDSAMYFCASTLNPGSSGNTIYFGEGSWLTVV.

The chain has TRBV5-5 and TRBJ2-2, with D uncertain. Germline CDR1 reads SGHKS; CDR2 reads YYEKEE (reference sequence). With 1 base removed from V and 4 bases from J, the gap between germline ends came to 14 bases. This CDR3 has 16 amino acids. In DNA form, the CDR3 reads TGTGCCAGCAGCTTGTTCGTGACTCCCGGCACCGGGGAGCTGTTTTTT. This translates into CASSLFVTPGTGELFF.

In DNA, the CDR3 is TGCAGCGTTGGTGCCAGAACCTACGAGCAGTACTTC. Amino acid sequence: CSVGARTYEQYF. This chain links TRBV29-1 with TRBJ2-7; D gene ambiguous. V lost 4 bases to trimming and J lost 2 bases, with 9 bases between them. The germline CDR1 and CDR2 sequences are SQVTM and ANQGSEA. This CDR3 has 12 amino acids.

V is TRBV9 and J is TRBJ1-1, with D unresolved. This CDR3 has 14 amino acids. Trimming took 4 bases from V and 1 from J, leaving 11 bases between them. Germline V CDR1 and CDR2: SGDLS, YYNGEE. The CDR3 coding sequence is TGTGCCAGCAGCCCTTCTGTGAGGAACACTGAAGCTTTCTTT. This encodes CASSPSVRNTEAFF.